Below, 13 T cell receptor beta chains from the same sample are listed, as sequenced in a study of T-cell reconstitution after alpha-beta-depleted transplantation in children. Construction of the TCRbeta library involved unique molecular identifiers. Using its own MiXCR run on the PCR reads, TCRdb lists one record per CDR3 protein. The data contain about a million distinct CDR3 sequences, 25% to 35% of them singletons. Specimen: PBMCs, mostly from graft donor cells, collected 360 days after TCRalphabeta/CD19-depleted stem cell transplant. These receptors came from a boy under three years old who had a stem cell transplant for SCID, so the T cells may come from the graft donor.

The chain recombines TRBV9 with TRBJ1-3; 7 nucleotides line up with TRBD1. Per germline, CDR1 SGDLS and CDR2 YYNGEE. CDR3 length equals 15 residues. Trimming cost V 4 bases and J 5 bases; bases outside gene matches: 9. CDR3 sequence reads: CASSNDREARNTIYF. The CDR3, as DNA: TGTGCCAGCAGCAACGACAGGGAGGCACGAAACACCATATATTTT.

This clonotype was seen more than once but under ten times. The V and J genes are TRBV29-1 and TRBJ2-5; 11 nucleotides line up with TRBD2. The CDR3 extends over 15 amino acids. V gave up 4 bases and J gave up 1 base; unmatched junction bases: 5. Germline CDR1 is SQVTM and CDR2 is ANQGSEA. The CDR3 region has the DNA TGCAGCGTTGTGATTAGCGGGGGGGTCCAAGAGACCCAGTACTTC. It codes for CSVVISGGVQETQYF.

The rearrangement links TRBV5-1 to TRBJ1-1, with TRBD1 as a possible D gene (6 bases). CDR1 is SGHRS and CDR2 is YFSETQ in the germline V gene. V lost 2 bases and J 1 base, leaving 9 bases between the germline ends. CDR3 length: 14 amino acids. CDR3 in amino acids: CASSFPDRNTEAFF. CDR3 in DNA: TGCGCCAGCAGCTTCCCGGACAGGAACACTGAAGCTTTCTTT. Combining the CDR3 with reference TRBV5-1 and TRBJ1-1 gives the whole variable domain KAGVTQTPRYLIKTRGQQVTLSCSPISGHRSVSWYQQTPGQGLQFLFEYFSETQRNKGNFPGRFSGRQFSNSRSEMNVSTLELGDSALYLCASSFPDRNTEAFFGQGTRLTVV.

The chain recombines TRBV20-1 with TRBJ2-5; TRBD2 might be the D (6 bases). This CDR3 comprises 13 residues. Trimming left V 1 base short and J 0 bases short, with 6 bases between. Germline assignment: CDR1 DFQATT and CDR2 SNEGSKA (reference sequence). The CDR3 protein is CSARGGNQETQYF. The DNA of the CDR3 is TGCAGTGCTAGAGGCGGGAACCAAGAGACCCAGTACTTC.

The table lists this clonotype with many counts. This chain uses TRBV20-1 with TRBJ1-1; D is perhaps TRBD1 (6 bases). Germline V lookup: CDR1 DFQATT, CDR2 SNEGSKA (reference sequence). The CDR3 contains 16 residues. V was clipped by 6 bases and J by 0 bases, with 20 bases between them. The CDR3 sequence: CSACRAGASMNTEAFF. The CDR3 nucleotides read TGCAGTGCATGTAGGGCGGGGGCGAGCATGAACACTGAAGCTTTCTTT.

This chain links TRBV12-3 or TRBV12-4 with TRBJ2-5; TRBD1 matches at 7 bases. CDR3 size: 14 residues. J lost 3 bases, V lost 5 bases, and 6 bases had no gene match. The DNA for the CDR3 is TGTGCCAGCAGTAGGGACAGTACCAAAGAGACCCAGTACTTC. Its translation: CASSRDSTKETQYF.

This chain uses TRBV4-1 with TRBJ2-4, with D uncertain. The CDR3 is 17 residues long. The germline gives CDR1 MGHRA, CDR2 YSYEKL. V was pared by 0 bases and J by 0 bases, with 12 bases between. The CDR3 DNA is TGCGCCAGCAGCCAAGAAAAAGGCTTACTAGCCAAAAACATTCAGTACTTC. This gives the protein CASSQEKGLLAKNIQYF.

V and J are TRBV28 and TRBJ1-5; D might be TRBD1 (6 bases). The germline V gene has CDR1 MDHEN and CDR2 SYDVKM. The CDR3 extends over 15 amino acids. The germline V and J ends were trimmed by 5 bases and 2 bases, with 13 bases remaining between them. The DNA for the CDR3 is TGTGCCAGCAGTAGGGGGGGATCCGGCAATCAGCCCCAGCATTTT. Translated, it gives CASSRGGSGNQPQHF.

This chain uses TRBV5-1 with TRBJ2-5; no clear D gene. V shed 0 bases and J shed 10 bases, with 7 bases lying between them. Looked up from germline, CDR1 is SGHRS and CDR2 is YFSETQ. There are 11 residues in the CDR3. CDR3 loop: CASSLEVVQYF. CDR3 DNA: TGCGCCAGCAGCTTGGAGGTAGTCCAGTACTTC.

The V gene is TRBV12-3 or TRBV12-4, the J gene TRBJ1-1; weak D call: TRBD1 (5 bases). The CDR3 runs to 16 residues. Trimming stripped 3 bases from V and 0 bases from J, with 14 bases between. The CDR3 is CASSFPGTLMNTEAFF. The CDR3, as DNA: TGTGCCAGCAGTTTCCCCGGGACGCTCATGAACACTGAAGCTTTCTTT.

The chain joins TRBV28 to TRBJ1-5; D may be TRBD1 (5 bases). This CDR3 region has 17 residues. V was shortened by 7 bases and J by 3 bases, with 22 bases between the two germline ends. Looked up from germline, CDR1 is MDHEN and CDR2 is SYDVKM. The CDR3 DNA is TGTGCCAGCAATTGGGGCTCCGCTTTGGGTGACAATCAGCCCCAGCATTTT. This translates into CASNWGSALGDNQPQHF.

In its sample, this clonotype was seen a few times. J is TRBJ2-5 and V is TRBV12-3 or TRBV12-4; D might be TRBD1 (6 bases). Trimming shortened V by 8 bases and J by 1 base, and 11 bases separated the two germline ends. The CDR3 loop spans 13 amino acids. CDR3 DNA sequence: TGTGCCAGCGTGGACAGTTCCCAAGAGACCCAGTACTTC. The encoded protein is CASVDSSQETQYF.

The rearrangement joins TRBV29-1 to TRBJ1-2; TRBD1 matches at 8 bases. Trimming at V came to 4 bases and at J to 4 bases, leaving 2 bases not matched to a gene. The CDR3 has 12 amino acids. Germline V gene data show CDR1 as SQVTM and CDR2 as ANQGSEA. CDR3 nucleotides: TGCAGCGTTGCGGGGACAGGCTATGGCTACACCTTC. Its translation is CSVAGTGYGYTF.